This T cell receptor beta chain was captured by sequencing in a study of early T cells in non-severe SARS-CoV-2 infection (dated by TCRdb to the early 2020s). Study-wide context: Because TCR sequencing was done on bulk RNA from unsorted whole blood, the alpha and beta chains could not be paired. Study-wide conclusions, independent of this receptor: VDJdb matching was skewed toward anti-spike CD8 responses and likely underestimated virus-specific expansions by missing private and CD4 specificities.

Set within a cohort of healthcare workers in London, UK, this nested case-control study involved weekly PCR testing of nasopharyngeal swabs along with blood sampling. Healthcare workers were enrolled in the week of the UK lockdown, from 23 to 31 March 2020, and were followed every week for up to 16 weeks. CDR1 and CDR2, looked up from the germline V gene, are SGHVS and FNYEAQ. The CDR3 starts with the cysteine, ends with the phenylalanine, and has 15 residues. The read is trimmed to its CDR3 DNA, 45 bases read in frame from base 1. V was cut back by 1 base and J by 3 bases, leaving a gap of 10 bases between them. The library was built by means of 5' RACE. Sequencing was performed on a NextSeq 500. Unique molecular identifiers were attached to individual cDNA molecules in the TCR library protocol so that sequencing error and PCR bias could be corrected. Sequencing covered both TCR alpha and beta chains, and within each sample the abundances of alpha and beta sequences were tightly co-correlated. The authors processed their data as follows. Decombinator V4 was used to annotate TCR sequences for V gene, J gene and CDR3. TCRs were defined as expanded if a significant change between any two time points was detected under a Poisson model with p below 0.0001. Abundances of TCRs were expressed as counts per million after normalisation to the total number of TCRs sequenced in each sample. MAIT TCRs were defined by TRAV1-2 paired with TRAJ12, TRAJ20 or TRAJ33, and iNKT TCRs by TRAV10 paired with TRAJ18. VDJdb, accessed 1 November 2021, was searched for CMV, EBV and SARS-CoV-2 annotated TCRs, with TCRs annotated for multiple antigens excluded. TCRdb reworked the public reads: Q25 trimming with fastp, MiXCR clone assembly, productive beta chains retained. Rows are unified per CDR3 protein, each entry keeping the most common DNA and genes. Here the V and J calls rest on TCRdb's processing, not on the authors' analysis. The sample has 55,000 to 70,000 distinct CDR3 sequences on record, approximately 4.5% of them singletons. About 3.6% of the sample comes from the top ten.

This clonotype was detected a few times. There is no known antigen for this receptor. Per-base qualities were not stored, and no clone one base away is much larger. This TCR derives from an adult who was a healthcare worker with PCR-confirmed SARS-CoV-2 infection or an uninfected control (not recorded which). The donor label of this sample is uncertain. The rearranged chain carries TRBV7-6 and TRBJ2-1; matching of 5 bases hints at TRBD1 as the D gene. Here the sequenced sample was whole blood, taken at baseline. The nucleotide sequence is given as TGTGCCAGCAGCTTAGAAAGGGGATTCTACAATGAGCAGTTCTTC. This sequence encodes CASSLERGFYNEQFF.